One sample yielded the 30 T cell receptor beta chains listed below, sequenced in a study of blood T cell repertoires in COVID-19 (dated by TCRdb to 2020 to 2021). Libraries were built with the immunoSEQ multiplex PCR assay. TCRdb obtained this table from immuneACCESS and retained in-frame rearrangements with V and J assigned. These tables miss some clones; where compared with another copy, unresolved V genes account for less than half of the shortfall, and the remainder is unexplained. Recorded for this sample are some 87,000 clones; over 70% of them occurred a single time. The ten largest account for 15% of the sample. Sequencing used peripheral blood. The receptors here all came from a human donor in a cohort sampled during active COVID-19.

As DNA, the CDR3 is TGTGCCAGCAGTCCCTGGACAGGGCGCGACTATGGCTACACCTTC. It specifies CASSPWTGRDYGYTF. The J gene is TRBJ1-2, the V gene TRBV27; 8 bases fit TRBD1. With V trimmed by 5 bases and J by 3 bases, 8 bases remained unmatched. The germline CDR1 and CDR2 sequences are MNHEY and SMNVEV (reference sequence). This CDR3 spans 15 amino acids.

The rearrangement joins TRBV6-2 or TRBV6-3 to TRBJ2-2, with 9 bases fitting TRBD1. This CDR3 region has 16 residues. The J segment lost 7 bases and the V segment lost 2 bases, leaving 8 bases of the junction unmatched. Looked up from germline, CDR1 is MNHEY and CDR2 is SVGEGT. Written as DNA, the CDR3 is TGTGCCAGCAGTTACGGGACAGGGAGGACGATCGGGGAGCTGTTTTTT. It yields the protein CASSYGTGRTIGELFF.

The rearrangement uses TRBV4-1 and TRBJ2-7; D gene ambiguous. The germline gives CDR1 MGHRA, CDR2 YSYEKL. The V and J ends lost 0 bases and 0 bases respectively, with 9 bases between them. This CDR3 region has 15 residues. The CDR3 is CASSQERGSSYEQYV. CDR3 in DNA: TGCGCCAGCAGCCAAGAACGAGGAAGCTCCTACGAGCAGTACGTC.

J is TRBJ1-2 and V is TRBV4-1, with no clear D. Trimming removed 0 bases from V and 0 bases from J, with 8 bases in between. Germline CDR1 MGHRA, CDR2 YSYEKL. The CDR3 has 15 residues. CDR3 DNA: TGCGCCAGCAGCCAAGATACAGAGTCTAACTATGGCTACACCTTC. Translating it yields CASSQDTESNYGYTF.

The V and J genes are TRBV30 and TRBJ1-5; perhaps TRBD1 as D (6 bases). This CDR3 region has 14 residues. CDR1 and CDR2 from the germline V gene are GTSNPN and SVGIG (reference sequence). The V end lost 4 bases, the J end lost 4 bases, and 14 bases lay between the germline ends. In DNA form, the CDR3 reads TGTGCCTGGAATCTCGACAGGCTTAATCAGCCCCAGCATTTT. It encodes CAWNLDRLNQPQHF. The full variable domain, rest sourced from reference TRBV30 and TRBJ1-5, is SQTIHQWPATLVQPVGSPLSLECTVEGTSNPNLYWYRQAAGRGLQLLFYSVGIGQISSEVPQNLSASRPQDRQFILSSKKLLLSDSGFYLCAWNLDRLNQPQHFGDGTRLSIL.

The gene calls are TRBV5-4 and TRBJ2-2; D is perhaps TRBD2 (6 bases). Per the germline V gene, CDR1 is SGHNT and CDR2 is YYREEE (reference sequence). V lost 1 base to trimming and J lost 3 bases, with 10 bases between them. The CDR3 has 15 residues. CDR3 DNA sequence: TGTGCCAGCAGCTTGAGCAGGGAGGACACCGGGGAGCTGTTTTTT. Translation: CASSLSREDTGELFF.

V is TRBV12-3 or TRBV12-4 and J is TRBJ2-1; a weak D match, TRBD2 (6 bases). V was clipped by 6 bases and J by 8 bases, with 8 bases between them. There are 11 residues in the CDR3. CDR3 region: CASSLAYEQFF. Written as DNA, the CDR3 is TGTGCCAGCAGCCTAGCGTATGAGCAGTTCTTC.

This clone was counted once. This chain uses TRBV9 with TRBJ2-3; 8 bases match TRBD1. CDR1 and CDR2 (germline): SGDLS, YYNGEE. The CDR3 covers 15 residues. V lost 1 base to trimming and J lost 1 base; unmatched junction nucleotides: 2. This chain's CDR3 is CASSVIQGGTDTQYF. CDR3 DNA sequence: TGTGCCAGCAGCGTAATACAGGGGGGCACAGATACGCAGTATTTT.

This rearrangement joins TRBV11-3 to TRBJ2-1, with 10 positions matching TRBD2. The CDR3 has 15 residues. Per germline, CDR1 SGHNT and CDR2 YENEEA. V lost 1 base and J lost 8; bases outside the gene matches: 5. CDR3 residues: CASSLGTSGLHEQFF. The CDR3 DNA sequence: TGTGCCAGCAGCTTAGGGACTAGCGGCCTCCATGAGCAGTTCTTC.

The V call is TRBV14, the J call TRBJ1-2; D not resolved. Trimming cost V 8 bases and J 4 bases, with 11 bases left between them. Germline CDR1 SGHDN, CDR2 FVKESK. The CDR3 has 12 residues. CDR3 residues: CASLDFFYGYTF. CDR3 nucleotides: TGTGCCAGCCTTGACTTTTTCTATGGCTACACCTTC. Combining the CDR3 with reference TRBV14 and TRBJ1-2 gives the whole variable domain EAGVTQFPSHSVIEKGQTVTLRCDPISGHDNLYWYRRVMGKEIKFLLHFVKESKQDESGMPNNRFLAERTGGTYSTLKVQPAELEDSGVYFCASLDFFYGYTFGSGTRLTVV.

CDR3 residues: CASSPLPGQDNSPLHF. The CDR3 DNA reads TGTGCCAGCTCACCACTCCCGGGACAGGATAATTCACCCCTCCACTTT. The chain is built from TRBV18 and TRBJ1-6, with 8 bases matching TRBD1. Germline V gene lookup returns CDR1 KGHSH and CDR2 LQKENI. With V trimmed by 1 base and J by 5 bases, 4 bases remained unmatched. This CDR3 spans 16 amino acids.

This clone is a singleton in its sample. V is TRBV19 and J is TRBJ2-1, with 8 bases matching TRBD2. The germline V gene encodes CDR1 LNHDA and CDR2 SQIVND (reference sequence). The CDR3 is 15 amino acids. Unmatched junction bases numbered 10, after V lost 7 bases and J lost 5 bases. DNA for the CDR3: TGTGCCAGTATCCGTCGGGGGGGCCGAAACAATGAGCAGTTCTTC. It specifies CASIRRGGRNNEQFF.

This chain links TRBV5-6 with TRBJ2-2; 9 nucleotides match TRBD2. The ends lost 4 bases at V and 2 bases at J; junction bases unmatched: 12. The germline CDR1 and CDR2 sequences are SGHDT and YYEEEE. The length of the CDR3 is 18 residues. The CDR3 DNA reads TGTGCCAGCAGCCTTTTGCCTCGCGGGGGGGACAACACCGGGGAGCTGTTTTTT. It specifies CASSLLPRGGDNTGELFF.

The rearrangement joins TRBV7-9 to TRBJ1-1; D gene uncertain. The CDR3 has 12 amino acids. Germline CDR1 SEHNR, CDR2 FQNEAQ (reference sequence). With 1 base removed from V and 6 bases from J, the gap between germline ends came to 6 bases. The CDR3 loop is CASSLGRAEAFF. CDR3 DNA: TGTGCCAGCAGCTTAGGTCGGGCTGAAGCTTTCTTT. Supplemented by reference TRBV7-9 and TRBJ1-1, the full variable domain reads DTGVSQNPRHKITKRGQNVTFRCDPISEHNRLYWYRQTLGQGPEFLTYFQNEAQLEKSRLLSDRFSAERPKGSFSTLEIQRTEQGDSAMYLCASSLGRAEAFFGQGTRLTVV.

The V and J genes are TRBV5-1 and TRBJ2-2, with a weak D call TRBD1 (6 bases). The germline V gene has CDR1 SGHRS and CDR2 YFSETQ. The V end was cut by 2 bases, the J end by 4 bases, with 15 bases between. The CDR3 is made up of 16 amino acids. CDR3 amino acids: CASSLQGGSGTGELFF. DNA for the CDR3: TGCGCCAGCAGCTTACAGGGCGGGTCGGGCACCGGGGAGCTGTTTTTT.

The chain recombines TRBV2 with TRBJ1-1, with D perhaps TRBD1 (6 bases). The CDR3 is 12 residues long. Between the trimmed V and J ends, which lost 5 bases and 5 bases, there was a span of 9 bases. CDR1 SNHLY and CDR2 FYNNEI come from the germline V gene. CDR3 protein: CASSTTGTEAFF. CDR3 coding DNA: TGTGCCAGCAGTACGACAGGTACTGAAGCTTTCTTT.

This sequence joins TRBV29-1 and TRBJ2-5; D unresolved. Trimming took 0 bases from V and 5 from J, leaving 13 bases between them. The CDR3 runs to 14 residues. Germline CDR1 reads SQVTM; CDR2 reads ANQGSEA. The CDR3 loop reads CSVEDLGWWETQYF. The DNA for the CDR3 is TGCAGCGTTGAAGATCTGGGCTGGTGGGAGACCCAGTACTTC.

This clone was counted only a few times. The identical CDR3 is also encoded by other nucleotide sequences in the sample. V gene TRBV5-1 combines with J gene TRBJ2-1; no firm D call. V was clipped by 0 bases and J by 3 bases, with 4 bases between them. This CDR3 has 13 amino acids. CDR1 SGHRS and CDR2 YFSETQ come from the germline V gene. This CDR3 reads CASSLGGYNEQFF. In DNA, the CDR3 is TGCGCCAGCAGCTTGGGCGGCTACAATGAGCAGTTCTTC.

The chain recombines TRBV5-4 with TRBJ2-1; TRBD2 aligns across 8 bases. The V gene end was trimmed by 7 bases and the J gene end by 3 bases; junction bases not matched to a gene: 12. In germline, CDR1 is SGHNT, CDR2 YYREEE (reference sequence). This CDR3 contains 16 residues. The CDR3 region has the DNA TGTGCCAGCGGCCCCACACTAGCGGAAGTCTACAATGAGCAGTTCTTC. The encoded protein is CASGPTLAEVYNEQFF.

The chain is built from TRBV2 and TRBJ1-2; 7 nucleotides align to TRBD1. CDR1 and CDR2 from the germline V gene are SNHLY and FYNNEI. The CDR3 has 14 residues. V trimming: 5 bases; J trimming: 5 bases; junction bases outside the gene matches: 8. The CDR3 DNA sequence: TGTGCCAGCAGTACGACAGGGCGCCGTTATGGCTACACCTTC. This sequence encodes CASSTTGRRYGYTF.

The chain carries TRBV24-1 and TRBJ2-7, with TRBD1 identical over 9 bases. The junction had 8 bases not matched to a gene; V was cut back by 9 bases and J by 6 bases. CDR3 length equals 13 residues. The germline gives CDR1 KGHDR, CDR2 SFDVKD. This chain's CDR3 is CATSDRGFGEQYF. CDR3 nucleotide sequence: TGTGCCACCTCCGACAGGGGGTTCGGCGAGCAGTACTTC.

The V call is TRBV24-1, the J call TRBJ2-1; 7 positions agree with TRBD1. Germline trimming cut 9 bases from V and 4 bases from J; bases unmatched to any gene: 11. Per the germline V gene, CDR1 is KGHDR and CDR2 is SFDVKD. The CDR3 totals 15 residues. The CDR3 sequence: CATATGTASYNEQFF. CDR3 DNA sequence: TGTGCCACCGCGACCGGGACAGCGAGTTACAATGAGCAGTTCTTC.

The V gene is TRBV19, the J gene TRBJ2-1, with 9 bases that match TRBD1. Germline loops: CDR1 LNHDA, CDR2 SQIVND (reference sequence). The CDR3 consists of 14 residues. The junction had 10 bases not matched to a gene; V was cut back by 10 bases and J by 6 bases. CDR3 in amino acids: CATTVGQGFNEQFF. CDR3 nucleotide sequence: TGTGCCACCACCGTGGGACAGGGCTTCAATGAGCAGTTCTTC.

The DNA for the CDR3 is TGTGCCACCACCCTAGACAGGGGGTCCGGTCAGCCCCAGCATTTT. Protein product: CATTLDRGSGQPQHF. The chain employs TRBV15 and TRBJ1-5, with 9 nucleotides matching TRBD1. This CDR3 comprises 15 residues. Trimming cost V 7 bases and J 6 bases; bases outside gene matches: 10. From germline, CDR1 is LNHNV and CDR2 YYDKDF (reference sequence).

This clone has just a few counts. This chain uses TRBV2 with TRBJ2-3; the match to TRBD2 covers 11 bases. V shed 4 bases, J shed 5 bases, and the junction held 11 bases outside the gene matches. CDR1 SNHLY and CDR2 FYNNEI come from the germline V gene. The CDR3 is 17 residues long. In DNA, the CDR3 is TGTGCCAGCAGTGTATTGCGTAGCGGGGGGGCCGAAGATACGCAGTATTTT. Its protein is CASSVLRSGGAEDTQYF.

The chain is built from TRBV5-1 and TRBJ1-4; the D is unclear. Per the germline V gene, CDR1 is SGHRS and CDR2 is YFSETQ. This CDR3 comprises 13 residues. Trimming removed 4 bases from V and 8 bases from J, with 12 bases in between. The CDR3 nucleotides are TGCGCCAGCAGCCCCTCCTCGGGGGAAAAACTGTTTTTT. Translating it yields CASSPSSGEKLFF.

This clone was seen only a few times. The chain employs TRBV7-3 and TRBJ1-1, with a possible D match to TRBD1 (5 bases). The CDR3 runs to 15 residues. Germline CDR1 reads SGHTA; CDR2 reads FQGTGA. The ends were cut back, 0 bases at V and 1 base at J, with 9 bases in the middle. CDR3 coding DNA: TGTGCCAGCAGCTTAACTGGAGGGGAGAACACTGAAGCTTTCTTT. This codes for CASSLTGGENTEAFF.

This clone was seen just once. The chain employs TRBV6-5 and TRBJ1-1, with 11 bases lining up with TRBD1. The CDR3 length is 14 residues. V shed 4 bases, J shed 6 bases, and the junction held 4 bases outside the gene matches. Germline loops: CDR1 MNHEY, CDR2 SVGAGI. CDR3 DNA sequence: TGTGCCAGCAGTTCAACGGGACAGGGGGCTGAAGCTTTCTTT. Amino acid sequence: CASSSTGQGAEAFF.

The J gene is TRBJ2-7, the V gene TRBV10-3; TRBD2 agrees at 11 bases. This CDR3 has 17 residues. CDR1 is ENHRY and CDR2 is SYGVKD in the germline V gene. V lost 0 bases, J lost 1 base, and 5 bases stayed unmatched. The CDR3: CAISESISGGASYEQYF. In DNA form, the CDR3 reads TGTGCCATCAGTGAGTCGATTAGCGGGGGGGCGTCCTACGAGCAGTACTTC.

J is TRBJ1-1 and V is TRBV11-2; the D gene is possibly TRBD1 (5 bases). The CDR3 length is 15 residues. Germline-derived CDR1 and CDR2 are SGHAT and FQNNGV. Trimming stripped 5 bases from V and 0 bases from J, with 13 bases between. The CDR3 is CASSPTGGMNTEAFF. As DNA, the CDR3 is TGTGCCAGCAGCCCAACGGGGGGGATGAACACTGAAGCTTTCTTT.